Following are 23 T cell receptor beta chains from one sample sequenced in a study of T-cell memory formation after mild COVID-19. TCRdb processed the 5' RACE reads anew with MiXCR; each CDR3 protein has one entry. The sample contains 45,000 to 65,000 distinct CDR3 sequences, 9.5% of which appear only once. The sample taken for sequencing was PBMCs or a T cell subset sorted from them (not recorded which). Source of these receptors: a man in his late teens or twenties who had mild COVID-19 (a few samples of this study predate the infection). Cell type and time point are not known.

This clonotype occurred many times. The J gene is TRBJ2-6, the V gene TRBV29-1; D is ambiguous. V dropped 4 bases and J dropped 3 bases, with 7 bases sitting between them. From germline, CDR1 is SQVTM and CDR2 ANQGSEA. This CDR3 region has 13 residues. The CDR3 sequence is CSVAQIGANVLTF. Here the CDR3 DNA reads TGCAGCGTTGCCCAAATTGGGGCCAACGTCCTGACTTTC.

The V and J genes are TRBV24-1 and TRBJ1-2; D perhaps matches TRBD1 (5 bases). This CDR3 region has 14 residues. Trimming cost V 3 bases and J 8 bases, with 15 bases left between them. Germline values: CDR1 KGHDR, CDR2 SFDVKD. CDR3 nucleotides: TGTGCCACCAGTGATCGGGCCCGGGACCGAGGCTACACCTTC. As protein: CATSDRARDRGYTF.

V and J are TRBV27 and TRBJ1-1; no reliable D call. In germline, CDR1 is MNHEY, CDR2 SMNVEV (reference sequence). Trimming took 1 base from V and 4 from J, leaving 7 bases between them. CDR3 length: 13 residues. CDR3 sequence (DNA): TGTGCCAGCAGTTTATTGGTGACCACTGAAGCTTTCTTT. This translates into CASSLLVTTEAFF.

This clonotype came up a few times. A much larger clonotype is one base distant, so this may be a read error. The chain carries TRBV7-9 and TRBJ2-3, with D hard to call. CDR3 length equals 11 residues. V lost 4 bases to trimming and J lost 4 bases, with 3 bases between them. Germline V lookup: CDR1 SEHNR, CDR2 FQNEAQ (reference sequence). CDR3 region: CASSYSDTQYF. In DNA, the CDR3 is TGTGCCAGCAGCTACTCAGATACGCAGTATTTT.

The V and J genes are TRBV11-2 and TRBJ2-2; no definite D call. Germline V gene data show CDR1 as SGHAT and CDR2 as FQNNGV. Trimming shortened V by 4 bases and J by 6 bases, and 12 bases separated the two germline ends. CDR3 length equals 14 residues. Here the CDR3 DNA reads TGTGCCAGCAGCTCTGTTCGCCGGGCCGGGGAGCTGTTTTTT. It translates to CASSSVRRAGELFF.

The gene calls are TRBV4-3 and TRBJ1-1; D is possibly TRBD1 (5 bases). The CDR3 runs 13 residues. Germline CDR1 LGHNA, CDR2 YSLEER. Trimming pared 1 base from V and 7 bases from J, leaving 10 bases between. The CDR3 loop is CASSQARGYEAFF. For the CDR3, the DNA is TGCGCCAGCAGCCAAGCTCGGGGCTATGAAGCTTTCTTT.

This clonotype occurred a few times. The gene calls are TRBV27 and TRBJ2-7; D tentatively fits TRBD1 or TRBD2 (6 bases each). The CDR3 is made up of 15 amino acids. V was cut by 6 bases and J by 2 bases, with 17 bases left in between. CDR1 is MNHEY, CDR2 SMNVEV, per germline (reference sequence). Here the CDR3 DNA reads TGTGCCAGCAGAAACGCGGGACACCGAACCTACGAGCAGTACTTC. Translating it yields CASRNAGHRTYEQYF.

This clonotype was seen a handful of times. This chain uses TRBV12-3 or TRBV12-4 with TRBJ2-4; TRBD1 matches at 8 bases. The CDR3 totals 14 residues. After removal of 2 bases from V and 6 bases from J, the junction contained 3 bases not matched to a gene. The CDR3 protein is CASSLRTGLNIQYF. CDR3 DNA sequence: TGTGCCAGCAGTTTACGGACAGGGCTAAACATTCAGTACTTC.

This clonotype was counted many times. The chain couples TRBV7-9 to TRBJ2-1; 11 bases fit TRBD2. The junction had 6 bases not matched to a gene; V was cut back by 2 bases and J by 0 bases. This CDR3 has 18 amino acids. CDR1 and CDR2 (germline): SEHNR, FQNEAQ (reference sequence). CDR3 nucleotides: TGTGCCAGCAGCTTACAACTAGCGGGGGCCGGCTCCTACAATGAGCAGTTCTTC. Its translation is CASSLQLAGAGSYNEQFF.

The chain joins TRBV7-2 to TRBJ2-7; D possibly matches TRBD1 or TRBD2 (5 bases each). CDR3 length: 14 amino acids. Trimming took 4 bases from V and 6 from J, leaving 16 bases between them. Germline values: CDR1 SGHTA, CDR2 FQGNSA. The CDR3 sequence is CASSSHPIGGEQYF. In DNA, the CDR3 is TGTGCCAGCAGCTCGCACCCTATTGGGGGCGAGCAGTACTTC.

The rearrangement uses TRBV10-3 and TRBJ1-6; TRBD1 matches at 9 bases. Germline CDR1 and CDR2: ENHRY and SYGVKD. V lost 5 bases, J lost 0 bases, and 5 bases stayed unmatched. The CDR3 spans 17 residues. In DNA, the CDR3 is TGTGCCATCAGTCCCGGGACAGGGAGCTCCTATAATTCACCCCTCCACTTT. This encodes CAISPGTGSSYNSPLHF.

V is TRBV12-5 and J is TRBJ2-1; possible D gene TRBD1, 5 bases. CDR1 and CDR2 (germline): LGHNT, FRNRAP. Between the trimmed V and J ends, which lost 5 bases and 10 bases, there was a span of 18 bases. The CDR3 sequence is 14 residues long. The CDR3 DNA reads as TGTGCTAGTGGTGACCCCCCGCAGGGATTAGAGCAGTTCTTC. Translation gives CASGDPPQGLEQFF.

This clonotype has a handful of counts. The rearrangement joins TRBV4-1 to TRBJ1-5; D gene uncertain. This CDR3 region has 17 residues. CDR1 is MGHRA, CDR2 YSYEKL, per germline. Trimming stripped 2 bases from V and 5 bases from J, with 19 bases between. CDR3 protein: CASSQSVARRLHQPQHF. CDR3 coding DNA: TGCGCCAGCAGCCAATCGGTCGCTAGACGGTTGCATCAGCCCCAGCATTTT.

In its sample, this clonotype was seen a few times. DNA for the CDR3: TGCGCCAGCAGCTTTGACGGGGCAAACACTGAAGCTTTCTTT. Amino acids: CASSFDGANTEAFF. This chain joins TRBV5-1 and TRBJ1-1; D is perhaps TRBD1 (5 bases). Deletions cut 2 bases from V and 2 bases from J, with 10 bases between. CDR1 and CDR2 from the germline V gene are SGHRS and YFSETQ. The CDR3 loop spans 14 amino acids.

The chain carries TRBV20-1 and TRBJ2-4, with 7 bases aligning to TRBD1. The CDR3 is 12 residues long. Germline trimming cut 5 bases from V and 8 bases from J; bases unmatched to any gene: 6. Looked up from germline, CDR1 is DFQATT and CDR2 is SNEGSKA (reference sequence). Here the CDR3 reads CSASDRVDIQYF. In DNA form, the CDR3 reads TGCAGTGCTTCCGACAGGGTTGACATTCAGTACTTC.

This clonotype showed up many times. The rearrangement joins TRBV5-1 to TRBJ2-7, with D tentatively TRBD1 or TRBD2 (6 bases each). CDR3 length: 17 amino acids. V lost 2 bases and J 0 bases, leaving 18 bases between the germline ends. CDR1 is SGHRS, CDR2 YFSETQ, per germline. CDR3 nucleotide sequence: TGCGCCAGCAGCTTTGTAGGGGGGCCCACCGCCTCCTACGAGCAGTACTTC. Translating it yields CASSFVGGPTASYEQYF.

This clonotype was seen at least ten times. The chain combines TRBV7-2 with TRBJ2-3; D not certain. The CDR3 extends over 11 amino acids. Trimming cost V 5 bases and J 5 bases, with 5 bases left between them. In germline, CDR1 is SGHTA, CDR2 FQGNSA. The CDR3 sequence is CASSRRDTQYF. The DNA of the CDR3 is TGTGCCAGCAGCCGTAGAGATACGCAGTATTTT.

This clonotype was picked up a small number of times. The chain combines TRBV4-1 with TRBJ1-3; 8 bases map to TRBD1. Losses at the gene ends were 2 bases for V and 2 bases for J; bases not matched to a gene: 2. The germline V gene has CDR1 MGHRA and CDR2 YSYEKL. The CDR3 loop spans 15 amino acids. The CDR3 spells CASSQPTGAGNTIYF. In DNA form, the CDR3 reads TGCGCCAGCAGCCAACCGACAGGGGCTGGAAACACCATATATTTT.

The rearrangement links TRBV6-4 to TRBJ2-1, with TRBD1 matching over 10 bases. The CDR3 totals 15 residues. Germline V gene sequence: CDR1 MRHNA, CDR2 SNTAGT. V shed 9 bases and J 1 base; nucleotides not matched to a gene: 6. The CDR3 here is CARATGGWSYNEQFF. DNA of the CDR3: TGTGCCAGGGCGACAGGGGGCTGGTCCTACAATGAGCAGTTCTTC.

The gene calls are TRBV4-3 and TRBJ2-1; TRBD2 aligns across 7 bases. V gave up 4 bases and J gave up 5 bases; unmatched junction bases: 8. The germline V gene has CDR1 LGHNA and CDR2 YSLEER. This CDR3 has 15 amino acids. The CDR3 sequence is CASSPDWTRDNEQFF. In DNA, the CDR3 is TGCGCCAGCAGCCCCGACTGGACTAGGGACAATGAGCAGTTCTTC.

The chain recombines TRBV7-2 with TRBJ2-1; D unclear. The CDR3 is made up of 13 amino acids. Germline V gene lookup returns CDR1 SGHTA and CDR2 FQGNSA. The V end lost 5 bases, the J end lost 8 bases, and 13 bases lay between the germline ends. The CDR3 DNA reads TGTGCCAGCAGCCGTTGGGGTTTCGATGAGCAGTTCTTC. This sequence encodes CASSRWGFDEQFF.

The CDR3 spells CASSLVPSGGARYF. The CDR3 region has the DNA TGTGCCAGCAGCTTAGTCCCTAGCGGGGGGGCCCGGTACTTC. The rearrangement uses TRBV11-2 and TRBJ2-5; the match to TRBD2 covers 12 bases. Germline values: CDR1 SGHAT, CDR2 FQNNGV. There are 14 residues in the CDR3. Trimming took 1 base from V and 13 from J; bases not matched to a gene: 7.

This chain uses TRBV12-3 or TRBV12-4 with TRBJ1-5; the D is unclear. The germline V and J ends were trimmed by 6 bases and 0 bases, with 9 bases remaining between them. The CDR3 extends over 14 amino acids. CDR3 in amino acids: CASRRSHSNQPQHF. The DNA for the CDR3 is TGTGCCAGCAGAAGGTCCCATAGCAATCAGCCCCAGCATTTT.